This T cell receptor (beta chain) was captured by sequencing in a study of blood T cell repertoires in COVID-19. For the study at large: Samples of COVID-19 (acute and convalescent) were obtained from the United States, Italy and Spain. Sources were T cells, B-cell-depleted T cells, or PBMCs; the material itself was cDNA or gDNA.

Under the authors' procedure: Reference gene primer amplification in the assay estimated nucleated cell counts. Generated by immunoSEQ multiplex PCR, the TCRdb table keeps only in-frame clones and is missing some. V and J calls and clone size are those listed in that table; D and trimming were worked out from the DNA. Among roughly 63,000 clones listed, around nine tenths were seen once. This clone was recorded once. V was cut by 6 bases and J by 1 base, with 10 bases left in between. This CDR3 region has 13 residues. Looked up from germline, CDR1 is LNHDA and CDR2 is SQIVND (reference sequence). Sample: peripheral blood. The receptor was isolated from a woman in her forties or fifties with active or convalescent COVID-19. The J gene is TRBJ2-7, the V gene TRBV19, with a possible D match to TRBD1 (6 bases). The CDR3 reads CASSNRDSYEQYF. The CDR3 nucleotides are TGTGCCAGTAGCAACAGGGATTCCTACGAGCAGTACTTC.